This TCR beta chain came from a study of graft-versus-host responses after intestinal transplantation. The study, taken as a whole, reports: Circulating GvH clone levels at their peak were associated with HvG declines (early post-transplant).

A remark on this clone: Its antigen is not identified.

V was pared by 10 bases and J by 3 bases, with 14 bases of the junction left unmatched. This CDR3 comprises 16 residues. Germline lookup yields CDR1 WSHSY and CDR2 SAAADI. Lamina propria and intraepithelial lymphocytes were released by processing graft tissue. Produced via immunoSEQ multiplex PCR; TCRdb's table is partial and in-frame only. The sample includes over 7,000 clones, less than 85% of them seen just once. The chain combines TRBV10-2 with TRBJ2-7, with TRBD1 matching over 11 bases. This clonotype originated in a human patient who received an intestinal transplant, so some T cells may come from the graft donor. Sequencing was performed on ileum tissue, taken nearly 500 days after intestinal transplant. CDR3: CATIGNLGTGGYEQYF. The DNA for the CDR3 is TGCGCCACCATCGGGAATTTGGGGACAGGGGGCTACGAGCAGTACTTC.